Presented here are 23 T cell receptor beta chains from one specimen sequenced in a study of cytomegalovirus exposure and HLA in healthy donors. PCR was performed using 60 Vbeta and 13 Jbeta primers. The table came from immunoSEQ multiplex PCR; TCRdb's copy has only in-frame clones and leaves some out. Among around 150,000 clones, about 78% were seen once, and the ten largest hold over 1.1%. Specimen: PBMCs. All receptors derive from a male donor in good health and CMV-seronegative.

The V and J genes are TRBV13 and TRBJ2-3; TRBD2 matches 11 bases. Germline CDR1 is PRHDT and CDR2 is FYEKMQ (reference sequence). The CDR3 runs 15 residues. Losses at the gene ends were 2 bases for V and 9 bases for J; bases not matched to a gene: 7. CDR3 coding DNA: TGTGCCAGCAGCTTAACCGGGACTAGCGGAGTAACGCAGTATTTT. It specifies CASSLTGTSGVTQYF.

V gene TRBV7-8 combines with J gene TRBJ2-7; a weak D match, TRBD2 (5 bases). Germline loops: CDR1 SGHVS, CDR2 FQNEAQ. V lost 1 base to trimming and J lost 3 bases, with 10 bases between them. This CDR3 region has 14 residues. DNA for the CDR3: TGTGCCAGCAGCTTAGGGACTCATGACTACGAGCAGTACTTC. Residues: CASSLGTHDYEQYF.

This chain connects TRBV2 to TRBJ2-7; 8 bases are a match to TRBD2. This CDR3 comprises 16 residues. Germline V CDR1 and CDR2: SNHLY, FYNNEI. V lost 4 bases to trimming and J lost 6 bases; unmatched junction nucleotides: 14. The CDR3 DNA sequence: TGTGCCAGCAGTGTTCTAGGTGGAGCGGGAGTTTTCGAGCAGTACTTC. Amino acids: CASSVLGGAGVFEQYF.

V is TRBV7-9 and J is TRBJ2-7, with D possibly matching TRBD1 (6 bases). Trimming cost V 5 bases and J 4 bases, with 12 bases left between them. The CDR3 is made up of 13 amino acids. Germline lookup yields CDR1 SEHNR and CDR2 FQNEAQ (reference sequence). This chain's CDR3 is CASSHRQAYEQYF. The CDR3 bases are TGTGCCAGCAGCCATAGACAGGCTTACGAGCAGTACTTC.

The chain joins TRBV20-1 to TRBJ1-2; no reliable D call. Germline V gene data show CDR1 as DFQATT and CDR2 as SNEGSKA (reference sequence). The CDR3 spans 10 residues. Trimming took off 5 bases at V and 8 bases at J, with 9 bases between the two ends. The CDR3 DNA follows: TGCAGTGCTCTTAGGGAGGGCTACACCTTC. As protein: CSALREGYTF.

This chain connects TRBV4-2 to TRBJ2-7, with TRBD2 matching over 9 bases. This CDR3 is 15 amino acids long. CDR1 and CDR2 (germline): LGHNA, YNFKEQ. V trimming: 1 base; J trimming: 2 bases; junction bases outside the gene matches: 3. In DNA, the CDR3 is TGTGCCAGCAGCCAAGGCCTAGCGGGGCCCTACGAGCAGTACTTC. This gives the protein CASSQGLAGPYEQYF.

The rearrangement joins TRBV19 to TRBJ2-1; 7 bases are a match to TRBD2. Per germline, CDR1 LNHDA and CDR2 SQIVND (reference sequence). The CDR3 sequence is 13 residues long. V shed 8 bases, J shed 7 bases, and the junction held 8 bases outside the gene matches. CDR3 amino acids: CASVLNGGNEQFF. The DNA of the CDR3 is TGTGCCAGTGTACTAAACGGGGGGAATGAGCAGTTCTTC.

The rearrangement links TRBV5-1 to TRBJ2-5; TRBD1 matches 9 bases. The J call is uncertain, as TRBJ2-7 better fits the DNA end. The germline gives CDR1 SGHRS, CDR2 YFSETQ. The length of the CDR3 is 14 residues. The CDR3 reads CASSLRQGVYEQYF. As DNA, the CDR3 is TGCGCCAGCAGCTTGCGACAGGGGGTGTACGAGCAGTACTTC.

This clone was counted a few times. The rearrangement uses TRBV7-8 and TRBJ2-1, with a possible D match to TRBD2 (5 bases). The CDR3 contains 16 residues. The germline V gene has CDR1 SGHVS and CDR2 FQNEAQ. V was cut by 4 bases and J by 8 bases, with 21 bases left in between. As DNA, the CDR3 is TGTGCCAGCAGCTCCCAGCCATTCCCGGCGGGTCATGAGCAGTTCTTC. Its translation: CASSSQPFPAGHEQFF.

The rearrangement links TRBV5-4 to TRBJ1-6, with 7 bases that match TRBD1. Germline CDR1 reads SGHNT; CDR2 reads YYREEE (reference sequence). The CDR3 covers 15 residues. The V segment lost 4 bases and the J segment 6 bases; nucleotides outside the gene matches: 7. CDR3 sequence (DNA): TGTGCCAGCAGCAGGGCAGGGGGTGTTAATTCACCCCTCCACTTT. It is translated as CASSRAGGVNSPLHF.

The J gene is TRBJ1-2, the V gene TRBV6-5; D unclear. CDR3 length equals 15 residues. V was pared by 0 bases and J by 4 bases, with 12 bases between. Per germline, CDR1 MNHEY and CDR2 SVGAGI. CDR3 protein: CASSYSGQVGYGYTF. The CDR3 DNA reads as TGTGCCAGCAGTTACTCTGGTCAGGTGGGCTATGGCTACACCTTC.

The J gene is TRBJ2-7, the V gene TRBV4-2; D gene ambiguous. Germline V gene data show CDR1 as LGHNA and CDR2 as YNFKEQ. Trimming pared 3 bases from V and 4 bases from J, leaving 7 bases between. This CDR3 has 12 residues. The CDR3 sequence is CASSQADYEQYF. The CDR3 DNA sequence: TGTGCCAGCAGCCAGGCCGATTACGAGCAGTACTTC.

CDR3 sequence: CASRTILAVNEQYF. The CDR3 DNA reads TGTGCCAGCAGAACGATACTAGCGGTTAACGAGCAGTACTTC. V is TRBV28 and J is TRBJ2-7, with 8 bases identical to TRBD2. This CDR3 has 14 residues. J was trimmed by 5 bases and V by 6 bases; bases with no gene match: 9. CDR1 is MDHEN, CDR2 SYDVKM, per germline.

The V gene is TRBV18, the J gene TRBJ2-5; D not resolved. The CDR3 runs 14 residues. The germline V and J ends were trimmed by 1 base and 1 base, with 7 bases remaining between them. CDR1 and CDR2 from the germline V gene are KGHSH and LQKENI. The CDR3: CASSPREFQETQYF. The CDR3 DNA is TGTGCCAGCTCACCACGAGAGTTCCAAGAGACCCAGTACTTC.

The chain joins TRBV6-6 to TRBJ2-3, with TRBD2 identical over 7 bases. Germline lookup yields CDR1 MNHNY and CDR2 SVGAGI (reference sequence). After removal of 5 bases from V and 5 bases from J, the junction contained 10 bases not matched to a gene. The CDR3 spans 15 residues. CDR3 sequence (DNA): TGTGCCAGCAGTCGAGTGGGGGGGGAGGTAGATACGCAGTATTTT. This sequence encodes CASSRVGGEVDTQYF.

V is TRBV6-6 and J is TRBJ2-7; 10 nucleotides match TRBD1. The CDR3 is 15 residues long. Germline trimming cut 10 bases from V and 4 bases from J; bases unmatched to any gene: 13. The germline CDR1 and CDR2 sequences are MNHNY and SVGAGI (reference sequence). CDR3 amino acids: CATLSPGQGTYEQYF. In DNA, the CDR3 is TGTGCCACCTTATCTCCGGGACAGGGGACGTACGAGCAGTACTTC.

CDR3 protein: CASSGDRGNTEAFF. The CDR3 DNA reads TGTGCCAGCAGCGGGGACAGGGGGAACACTGAAGCTTTCTTT. V gene TRBV7-9 combines with J gene TRBJ1-1; 10 positions agree with TRBD1. Trimming cost V 5 bases and J 1 base; bases outside gene matches: 1. Germline V gene data show CDR1 as SEHNR and CDR2 as FQNEAQ (reference sequence). The CDR3 consists of 14 residues. The variable domain in full, completed from reference TRBV7-9 and TRBJ1-1, reads DTGVSQNPRHKITKRGQNVTFRCDPISEHNRLYWYRQTLGQGPEFLTYFQNEAQLEKSRLLSDRFSAERPKGSFSTLEIQRTEQGDSAMYLCASSGDRGNTEAFFGQGTRLTVV.

V is TRBV5-4 and J is TRBJ2-5; 7 bases are a match to TRBD2. The germline V gene has CDR1 SGHNT and CDR2 YYREEE (reference sequence). CDR3 length equals 13 residues. The ends lost 4 bases at V and 3 bases at J; junction bases unmatched: 3. CDR3 nucleotide sequence: TGTGCCAGCAGCCCGGGAGGCGAAGAGACCCAGTACTTC. This sequence encodes CASSPGGEETQYF.

The chain couples TRBV5-1 to TRBJ2-3; 7 positions match TRBD2. V was pared by 10 bases and J by 5 bases, with 10 bases of the junction left unmatched. Germline V gives CDR1 SGHRS, CDR2 YFSETQ. This CDR3 is built from 13 residues. The CDR3 coding sequence is TGCGCCGGCCGGAGCGGGACGGAAGATACGCAGTATTTT. Amino acid sequence: CAGRSGTEDTQYF.

The chain couples TRBV9 to TRBJ2-3; D possibly corresponds to TRBD2 (6 bases). Trimming shortened V by 4 bases and J by 0 bases, and 15 bases separated the two germline ends. CDR1 and CDR2 (germline): SGDLS, YYNGEE. CDR3 size: 16 residues. The CDR3 here is CASSPLGTLSTDTQYF. The CDR3 DNA follows: TGTGCCAGCAGCCCCCTTGGGACTTTAAGCACAGATACGCAGTATTTT.

This clone was observed a handful of times. The chain carries TRBV4-2 and TRBJ1-4; perhaps TRBD1 as D (6 bases). The CDR3 spans 14 residues. Trimming shortened V by 2 bases and J by 8 bases, and 12 bases separated the two germline ends. Per germline, CDR1 LGHNA and CDR2 YNFKEQ. The CDR3 DNA is TGTGCCAGCAGCCAACAACAGGGCGGGGAAAAACTGTTTTTT. It translates to CASSQQQGGEKLFF.

This clone was counted a single time. V usage is TRBV2 and J usage is TRBJ2-7, with TRBD2 as a possible D gene (5 bases). Deletions cut 5 bases from V and 3 bases from J, with 11 bases between. The length of the CDR3 is 13 residues. Germline V lookup: CDR1 SNHLY, CDR2 FYNNEI. Written as DNA, the CDR3 is TGTGCCAGCAGTCCGAACGGGATCTACGAGCAGTACTTC. This encodes CASSPNGIYEQYF.

Here the CDR3 reads CASSQVGGSSGANVLTF. The CDR3 nucleotides read TGCGCCAGCAGCCAAGTTGGAGGATCGTCTGGGGCCAACGTCCTGACTTTC. The gene calls are TRBV4-3 and TRBJ2-6; D might be TRBD2 (5 bases). The CDR3 length is 17 residues. Germline V gene data show CDR1 as LGHNA and CDR2 as YSLEER. V gave up 1 base and J gave up 1 base, with 11 bases separating them.